Presented here are 32 T cell receptor beta chains from one specimen sequenced in a study of read filtering for tumor transcriptome and immune sequencing. This library used around 400 ng RNA and molecular barcoded adaptors spanning alpha/delta and beta/gamma chains. MiXCR was run by TCRdb on the reads, yielding one entry per CDR3 protein. The table includes 60,000 or so distinct CDR3 sequences, roughly 18% detected once. The sample taken for sequencing was a population of CD138-negative cells sorted from bone marrow. These receptors were taken from a donor at least 40 years old with multiple myeloma.

This clonotype was observed many times. The CDR3 nucleotides read TGTGCCACCAGTGATACCCAGGGGGTGGCTGAGCAGTTCTTC. Protein: CATSDTQGVAEQFF. The V and J genes are TRBV24-1 and TRBJ2-1; 7 nucleotides match TRBD1. Losses at the gene ends were 3 bases for V and 9 bases for J; bases not matched to a gene: 7. The CDR3 totals 14 residues. Germline CDR1 reads KGHDR; CDR2 reads SFDVKD.

This clonotype was seen many times. J is TRBJ1-2 and V is TRBV10-2; D unclear. The germline gives CDR1 WSHSY, CDR2 SAAADI. The ends were cut back, 1 base at V and 0 bases at J, with 9 bases in the middle. The CDR3 totals 15 residues. CDR3 loop: CASSEWVPSNYGYTF. The DNA of the CDR3 is TGCGCCAGCAGTGAGTGGGTACCTTCTAACTATGGCTACACCTTC.

This clonotype is medium-sized by share. The chain uses TRBV9 and TRBJ2-7; D remains unclear. CDR1 SGDLS and CDR2 YYNGEE come from the germline V gene. The CDR3 covers 14 residues. Trimming shortened V by 0 bases and J by 0 bases, and 7 bases separated the two germline ends. The CDR3 DNA follows: TGTGCCAGCAGCGTAGACGGAGTCTCCTACGAGCAGTACTTC. Its protein is CASSVDGVSYEQYF.

The sample holds many counts of this clonotype. J is TRBJ2-7 and V is TRBV5-1; TRBD2 might be the D (6 bases). The CDR3 runs to 14 residues. V lost 4 bases, J lost 6 bases, and 17 bases lay in between. Germline V lookup: CDR1 SGHRS, CDR2 YFSETQ. The DNA for the CDR3 is TGCGCCAGCAGCGGGGACTTTCCGGCGGGCGAGCAGTACTTC. Translation gives CASSGDFPAGEQYF.

A remark on this clonotype: A read error is possible here, since a much larger clone lies one base away. The DNA for the CDR3 is TGTGCCAGCAGCTTGGGACGGGGGGCCACCCGGGATGGCTACACCTTC. Protein sequence: CASSLGRGATRDGYTF. The chain carries TRBV11-3 and TRBJ1-2, with D maybe TRBD1 (6 bases). Germline CDR1 reads SGHNT; CDR2 reads YENEEA. With 3 bases removed from V and 6 bases from J, the gap between germline ends came to 20 bases. This CDR3 is 16 amino acids long. Variable domain in full (rest from reference TRBV11-3 and TRBJ1-2): EAGVVQSPRYKIIEKKQPVAFWCNPISGHNTLYWYLQNLGQGPELLIRYENEEAVDDSQLPKDRFSAERLKGVDSTLKIQPAELGDSAVYLCASSLGRGATRDGYTFGSGTRLTVV.

This clonotype was detected only a few times. The chain joins TRBV7-9 to TRBJ2-2; D assignment may be TRBD1 or TRBD2 (5 bases each). Trimming cost V 8 bases and J 5 bases, with 9 bases left between them. The length of the CDR3 is 12 residues. Germline CDR1 and CDR2: SEHNR and FQNEAQ (reference sequence). CDR3 nucleotides: TGTGCCAGCGGTTGGGGGACCGGGGAGCTGTTTTTT. Translated, it gives CASGWGTGELFF.

The sample holds a few counts of this clonotype. This chain connects TRBV5-1 to TRBJ1-5, with 7 bases aligning to TRBD1. The CDR3 contains 14 residues. Germline values: CDR1 SGHRS, CDR2 YFSETQ. J lost 2 bases, V lost 4 bases, and 3 bases had no gene match. The CDR3 spells CASSLTGGNQPQHF. The CDR3 region has the DNA TGCGCCAGCAGCCTAACAGGGGGCAATCAGCCCCAGCATTTT.

This chain joins TRBV7-9 and TRBJ2-1, with 10 bases identical to TRBD1. Germline V gives CDR1 SEHNR, CDR2 FQNEAQ (reference sequence). The CDR3 runs to 14 residues. J gave up 9 bases and V 2 bases, and 4 bases lay outside the gene matches. CDR3 bases: TGTGCCAGCAGCTTACGGGACAGGGGCCTTGAGCAGTTCTTC. Translating it yields CASSLRDRGLEQFF.

The sample holds a few counts of this clonotype. The V call is TRBV28, the J call TRBJ1-2; no reliable D call. The CDR3 has 12 residues. Per the germline V gene, CDR1 is MDHEN and CDR2 is SYDVKM. V was cut by 1 base and J by 4 bases, with 4 bases left in between. DNA of the CDR3: TGTGCCAGCAGTTTATTGAGCTATGGCTACACCTTC. This gives the protein CASSLLSYGYTF.

The sample holds many counts of this clonotype. Here the CDR3 DNA reads TGCGCCAGCAGCTCCGGGACTAGCAACGCAGATACGCAGTATTTT. It yields the protein CASSSGTSNADTQYF. The rearrangement links TRBV5-1 to TRBJ2-3; TRBD2 agrees at 9 bases. This CDR3 spans 15 amino acids. With 3 bases clipped from V and 4 bases from J, the junction kept 6 bases outside the gene matches. Per germline, CDR1 SGHRS and CDR2 YFSETQ.

The sample holds many counts of this clonotype. The chain joins TRBV6-1 to TRBJ2-5, with 10 bases fitting TRBD1. The length of the CDR3 is 16 residues. Germline V gene data show CDR1 as MNHNS and CDR2 as SASEGT. Unmatched junction bases numbered 12, after V lost 4 bases and J lost 7 bases. The CDR3 loop reads CASSVEWDRGFGTQYF. The CDR3 nucleotides are TGTGCCAGCAGTGTGGAATGGGACAGGGGATTTGGGACCCAGTACTTC.

This clonotype has ten or more counts. The chain recombines TRBV18 with TRBJ1-1; D remains ambiguous. The CDR3 runs 14 residues. Trimming stripped 2 bases from V and 4 bases from J, with 11 bases between. The germline CDR1 and CDR2 sequences are KGHSH and LQKENI. CDR3 residues: CASSPENVFTEAFF. DNA of the CDR3: TGTGCCAGCTCACCAGAGAATGTTTTCACTGAAGCTTTCTTT. The variable domain in full, completed from reference TRBV18 and TRBJ1-1, reads NAGVMQNPRHLVRRRGQEARLRCSPMKGHSHVYWYRQLPEEGLKFMVYLQKENIIDESGMPKERFSAEFPKEGPSILRIQQVVRGDSAAYFCASSPENVFTEAFFGQGTRLTVV.

This clonotype showed up many times. The chain recombines TRBV28 with TRBJ2-1; 9 nucleotides agree with TRBD2. J gave up 3 bases and V 2 bases, and 5 bases lay outside the gene matches. CDR1 and CDR2 from the germline V gene are MDHEN and SYDVKM. CDR3 size: 16 residues. As DNA, the CDR3 is TGTGCCAGCAGTTTAATAATAGCGGGAGTCTACAATGAGCAGTTCTTC. It yields the protein CASSLIIAGVYNEQFF.

The CDR3 DNA sequence: TGCAGTGCTAGGCGGGAGTATGGCTACACCTTC. Translation: CSARREYGYTF. The chain combines TRBV20-1 with TRBJ1-2, with D unclear. The CDR3 is 11 amino acids. The V end was cut by 3 bases, the J end by 5 bases, with 7 bases between. Germline-derived CDR1 and CDR2 are DFQATT and SNEGSKA (reference sequence).

There are many counts of this clonotype. This chain links TRBV7-9 with TRBJ1-1; D unresolved. V was pared by 5 bases and J by 8 bases, with 12 bases between. CDR3 length equals 12 residues. Germline CDR1 reads SEHNR; CDR2 reads FQNEAQ (reference sequence). CDR3: CASSINWAEAFF. The CDR3, as DNA: TGTGCCAGCAGCATTAATTGGGCCGAAGCTTTCTTT.

There are many counts of this clonotype. The chain couples TRBV20-1 to TRBJ1-1, with D tentatively TRBD1 (5 bases). V gave up 0 bases and J gave up 5 bases, with 7 bases separating them. The germline gives CDR1 DFQATT, CDR2 SNEGSKA (reference sequence). This CDR3 comprises 12 residues. The CDR3 region has the DNA TGCAGTGCTAGAGATTGGGGGACTGAAGCTTTCTTT. This sequence encodes CSARDWGTEAFF.

Points on this clonotype: It may be a read error: a sequence one base away is much more abundant. This chain joins TRBV28 and TRBJ1-5; D is unresolved. The length of the CDR3 is 15 residues. Germline-derived CDR1 and CDR2 are MDHEN and SYDVKM. The CDR3 here is CASGLGGDSNQPQHF. The CDR3, as DNA: TGTGCCAGCGGTTTGGGCGGAGATAGCAATCAGCCCCAGCATTTT.

This clonotype appeared many times. The V call is TRBV28, the J call TRBJ1-5; D remains unclear. The CDR3 sequence is 15 residues long. The V and J ends lost 3 bases and 0 bases respectively, with 9 bases between them. Germline-derived CDR1 and CDR2 are MDHEN and SYDVKM. The CDR3 sequence: CASSLGGDSNQPQHF. The CDR3 nucleotides are TGTGCCAGCAGTTTGGGCGGAGATAGCAATCAGCCCCAGCATTTT.

This clonotype rates as medium-sized. The V gene is TRBV6-5, the J gene TRBJ2-1; TRBD2 aligns across 13 bases. This CDR3 has 14 amino acids. V trimming: 10 bases; J trimming: 5 bases; junction bases outside the gene matches: 5. CDR1 and CDR2 from the germline V gene are MNHEY and SVGAGI. The CDR3 protein is CAIGTSGTNNEQFF. The DNA for the CDR3 is TGTGCCATAGGGACTAGCGGGACCAACAATGAGCAGTTCTTC.

This clonotype came up a few times. This chain uses TRBV30 with TRBJ2-7, with 16 bases fitting TRBD2. With 8 bases clipped from V and 6 bases from J, the junction kept 13 bases outside the gene matches. CDR1 is GTSNPN, CDR2 SVGIG, per germline (reference sequence). The CDR3 covers 16 residues. CDR3 nucleotides: TGTGCCCGGACCCTGGGACTAGCGGGGGGGCTTGTCGAGCAGTACTTC. Its protein is CARTLGLAGGLVEQYF.

This clonotype showed up just once. The conserved closing phenylalanine or tryptophan is absent in this CDR3, likely reflecting a read error. The chain uses TRBV2 and TRBJ2-2, with TRBD2 matching 7 bases. The length of the CDR3 is 13 residues. Germline CDR1 reads SNHLY; CDR2 reads FYNNEI. CDR3 in amino acids: CVTLRGRDGELFL. The CDR3 DNA follows: TGTGTGACACTCCGGGGGAGGGACGGGGAGCTGTTTTTA.

The sample holds many counts of this clonotype. One junction end disagrees with the germline gene, perhaps due to a read error. J is TRBJ2-1 and V is TRBV10-3; 7 bases match TRBD2. This CDR3 is 13 amino acids long. Germline V gene data show CDR1 as ENHRY and CDR2 as SYGVKD. The CDR3 DNA is TGTGCCATCAGTGAGTGGGGAGGGAATGAGCTGTTCTTC. Translating gives CAISEWGGNELFF.

This clonotype was found many times. This chain connects TRBV12-3 or TRBV12-4 to TRBJ2-3, with TRBD1 identical over 9 bases. The CDR3 runs 17 residues. V lost 4 bases to trimming and J lost 3 bases; unmatched junction nucleotides: 11. In nucleotides, the CDR3 is TGTGCCAGCAGTTCCCCCCTTGGGACAGGGTCGACAGATACGCAGTATTTT. As protein: CASSSPLGTGSTDTQYF.

There are many counts of this clonotype. This chain joins TRBV11-2 and TRBJ2-6, with TRBD1 as a possible D gene (5 bases). In germline, CDR1 is SGHAT, CDR2 FQNNGV. Trimming removed 1 base at V and 4 bases at J, with 5 bases between. This CDR3 comprises 14 residues. The CDR3 bases are TGTGCCAGCAGCTTAGCAGGGGGGGCCAACGTCCTGACTTTC. Encoded protein: CASSLAGGANVLTF.

As concerns this clonotype: This could be a read error, since a much larger clone is one nucleotide away. The V and J genes are TRBV7-3 and TRBJ1-1; D call uncertain. Trimming pared 5 bases from V and 7 bases from J, leaving 14 bases between. CDR3 length equals 13 residues. Germline assignment: CDR1 SGHTA and CDR2 FQGTGA. The CDR3 sequence is CASSPDLWGEAFF. Written as DNA, the CDR3 is TGTGCCAGCAGCCCTGACCTCTGGGGTGAAGCTTTCTTT.

This rearrangement joins TRBV5-1 to TRBJ2-1; no definite D call. Germline V gene sequence: CDR1 SGHRS, CDR2 YFSETQ. Trimming took 0 bases from V and 3 from J, leaving 4 bases between them. The CDR3 runs 13 residues. The CDR3 nucleotides read TGCGCCAGCAGCTTGGACAGCTACAATGAGCAGTTCTTC. Protein product: CASSLDSYNEQFF. Together with reference TRBV5-1 and TRBJ2-1, the CDR3 gives the full variable domain: KAGVTQTPRYLIKTRGQQVTLSCSPISGHRSVSWYQQTPGQGLQFLFEYFSETQRNKGNFPGRFSGRQFSNSRSEMNVSTLELGDSALYLCASSLDSYNEQFFGPGTRLTVL.

At least ten counts were recorded for this clonotype. The chain has TRBV29-1 and TRBJ2-7; no firm D call. CDR1 SQVTM and CDR2 ANQGSEA come from the germline V gene. The V end was cut by 7 bases, the J end by 7 bases, with 14 bases between. The CDR3 totals 11 residues. CDR3 amino acids: CSAVSPGEQYF. CDR3 sequence (DNA): TGCAGCGCCGTCTCCCCCGGGGAGCAGTACTTC.

V usage is TRBV5-1 and J usage is TRBJ2-6; D gene ambiguous. The CDR3 extends over 15 amino acids. Germline V CDR1 and CDR2: SGHRS, YFSETQ. Trimming cost V 0 bases and J 0 bases, with 4 bases left between them. Here the CDR3 DNA reads TGCGCCAGCAGCTTGGAACCCTCTGGGGCCAACGTCCTGACTTTC. It encodes CASSLEPSGANVLTF.

By proportion, this clonotype is medium-sized (0.01 to 0.1%). The V gene is TRBV7-6, the J gene TRBJ2-1, with 8 positions matching TRBD2. Trimming at V came to 1 base and at J to 5 bases, leaving 4 bases not matched to a gene. The length of the CDR3 is 15 residues. Per germline, CDR1 SGHVS and CDR2 FNYEAQ. CDR3 bases: TGTGCCAGCAGCTTAGAGGTCGGGGGGGACAATGAGCAGTTCTTC. As protein: CASSLEVGGDNEQFF.

CDR3 loop: CASSYPPSEQYF. DNA for the CDR3: TGTGCCAGCAGTTACCCCCCGTCCGAGCAGTACTTC. The rearrangement joins TRBV6-6 to TRBJ2-7, with no clear D. The CDR3 runs 12 residues. Trimming pared 2 bases from V and 6 bases from J, leaving 8 bases between. Germline CDR1 and CDR2: MNHNY and SVGAGI (reference sequence).

This clonotype showed up many times. This sequence joins TRBV3-1 and TRBJ2-7; D unclear. This CDR3 region has 15 residues. Trimming took 1 base from V and 5 from J, leaving 15 bases between them. Germline V lookup: CDR1 LGHDT, CDR2 YNNKEL (reference sequence). CDR3 in DNA: TGTGCCAGCAGCCAAGTCTTCGTAGAGGCGAACGAGCAGTACTTC. Protein sequence: CASSQVFVEANEQYF.

This clonotype was seen at least ten times. Compared with germline, one end of the junction differs, possibly owing to a read error. The chain couples TRBV29-1 to TRBJ2-1; either TRBD1 or TRBD2 may fit D (5 bases each). Germline CDR1 SQVTM, CDR2 ANQGSEA. This CDR3 comprises 12 residues. The CDR3 loop is CSGVGTYNEQFF. DNA for the CDR3: TGCAGCGGGGTGGGGACCTACAACGAGCAGTTCTTC.